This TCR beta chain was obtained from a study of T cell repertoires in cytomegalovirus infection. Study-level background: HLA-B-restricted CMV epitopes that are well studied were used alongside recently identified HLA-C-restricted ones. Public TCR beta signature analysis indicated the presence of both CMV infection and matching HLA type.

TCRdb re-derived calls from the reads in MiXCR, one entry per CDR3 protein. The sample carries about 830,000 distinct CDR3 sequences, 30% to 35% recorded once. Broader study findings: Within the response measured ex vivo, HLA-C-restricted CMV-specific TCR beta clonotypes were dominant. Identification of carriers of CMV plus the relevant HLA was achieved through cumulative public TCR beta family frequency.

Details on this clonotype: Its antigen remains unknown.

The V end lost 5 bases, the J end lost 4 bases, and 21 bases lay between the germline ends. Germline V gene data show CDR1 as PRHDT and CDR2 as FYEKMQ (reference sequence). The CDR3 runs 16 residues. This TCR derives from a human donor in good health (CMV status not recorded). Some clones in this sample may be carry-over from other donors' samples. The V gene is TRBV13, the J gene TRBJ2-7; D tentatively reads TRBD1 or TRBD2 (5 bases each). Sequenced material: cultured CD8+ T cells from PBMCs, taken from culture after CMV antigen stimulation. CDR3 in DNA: TGTGCCAGCAGCATTTACGGGGCCACAGTTAGGTACGAGCAGTACTTC. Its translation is CASSIYGATVRYEQYF.